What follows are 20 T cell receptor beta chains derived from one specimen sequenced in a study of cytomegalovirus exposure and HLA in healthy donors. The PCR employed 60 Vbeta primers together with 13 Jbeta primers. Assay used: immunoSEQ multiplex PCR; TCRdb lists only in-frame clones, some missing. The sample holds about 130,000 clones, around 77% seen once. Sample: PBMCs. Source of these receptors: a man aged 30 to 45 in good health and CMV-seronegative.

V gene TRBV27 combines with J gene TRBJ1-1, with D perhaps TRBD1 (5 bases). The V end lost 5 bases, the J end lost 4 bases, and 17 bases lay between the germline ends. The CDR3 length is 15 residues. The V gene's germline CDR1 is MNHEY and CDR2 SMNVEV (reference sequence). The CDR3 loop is CASSPLPRVRTEAFF. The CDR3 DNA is TGTGCCAGCAGTCCACTCCCCAGGGTGCGCACTGAAGCTTTCTTT.

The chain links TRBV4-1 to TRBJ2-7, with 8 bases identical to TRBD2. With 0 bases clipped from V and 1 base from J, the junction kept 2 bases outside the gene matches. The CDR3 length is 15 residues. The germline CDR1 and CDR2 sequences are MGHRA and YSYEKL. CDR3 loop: CASSQEGTSSYEQYF. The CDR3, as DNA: TGCGCCAGCAGCCAAGAAGGGACTAGTTCCTACGAGCAGTACTTC.

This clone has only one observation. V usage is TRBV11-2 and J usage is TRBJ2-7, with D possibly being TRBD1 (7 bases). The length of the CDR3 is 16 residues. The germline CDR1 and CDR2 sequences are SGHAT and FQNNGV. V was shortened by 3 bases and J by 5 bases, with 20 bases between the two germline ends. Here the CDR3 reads CASSFQGGGGLNEQYF. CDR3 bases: TGTGCCAGCAGCTTTCAGGGGGGTGGGGGATTGAACGAGCAGTACTTC.

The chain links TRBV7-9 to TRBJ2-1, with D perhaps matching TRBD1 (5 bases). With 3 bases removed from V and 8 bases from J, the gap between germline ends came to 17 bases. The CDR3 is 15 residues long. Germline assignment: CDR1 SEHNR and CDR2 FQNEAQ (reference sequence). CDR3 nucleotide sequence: TGTGCCAGCAGCTTCCCCCAGGGAACCGACTATGAGCAGTTCTTC. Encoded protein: CASSFPQGTDYEQFF.

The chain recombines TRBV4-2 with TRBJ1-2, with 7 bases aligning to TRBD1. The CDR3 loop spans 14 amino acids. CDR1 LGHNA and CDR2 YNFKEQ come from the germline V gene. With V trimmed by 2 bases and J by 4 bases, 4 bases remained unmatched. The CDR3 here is CASSQNRGAYGYTF. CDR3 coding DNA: TGTGCCAGCAGCCAAAACAGGGGAGCCTATGGCTACACCTTC.

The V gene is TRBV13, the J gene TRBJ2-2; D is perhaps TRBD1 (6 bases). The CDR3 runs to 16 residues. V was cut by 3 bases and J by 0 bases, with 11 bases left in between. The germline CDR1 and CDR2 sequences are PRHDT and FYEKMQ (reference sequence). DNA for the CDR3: TGTGCCAGCAGCTTTTCGGGACATCCGAACACCGGGGAGCTGTTTTTT. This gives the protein CASSFSGHPNTGELFF.

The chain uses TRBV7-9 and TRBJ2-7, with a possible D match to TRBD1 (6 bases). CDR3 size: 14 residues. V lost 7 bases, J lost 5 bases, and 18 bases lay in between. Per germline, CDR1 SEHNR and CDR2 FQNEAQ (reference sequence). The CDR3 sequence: CASTPGQGMNEQYF. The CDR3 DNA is TGTGCCAGCACCCCTGGGCAGGGGATGAACGAGCAGTACTTC.

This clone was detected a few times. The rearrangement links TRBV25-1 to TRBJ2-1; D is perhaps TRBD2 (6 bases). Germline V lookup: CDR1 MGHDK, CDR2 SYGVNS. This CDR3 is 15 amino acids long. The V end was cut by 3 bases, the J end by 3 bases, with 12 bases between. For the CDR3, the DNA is TGTGCCAGCAGTGATGGCGGGATAGACTACAATGAGCAGTTCTTC. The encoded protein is CASSDGGIDYNEQFF.

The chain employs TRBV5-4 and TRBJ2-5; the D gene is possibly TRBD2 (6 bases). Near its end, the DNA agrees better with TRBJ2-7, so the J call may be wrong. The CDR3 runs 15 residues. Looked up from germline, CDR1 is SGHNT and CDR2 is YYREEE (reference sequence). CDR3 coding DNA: TGTGCCAGCAGCCCCCAACTAGCAGAAAACTACGAGCAGTACTTC. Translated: CASSPQLAENYEQYF.

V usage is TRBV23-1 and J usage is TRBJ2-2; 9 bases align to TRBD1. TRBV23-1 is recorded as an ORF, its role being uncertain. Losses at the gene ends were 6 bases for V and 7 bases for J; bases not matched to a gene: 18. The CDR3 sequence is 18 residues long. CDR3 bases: TGCGCCAGCAGACCAGATAGACGGGGACAGGGAAAATGCGGGGAGCTGTTTTTT. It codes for CASRPDRRGQGKCGELFF.

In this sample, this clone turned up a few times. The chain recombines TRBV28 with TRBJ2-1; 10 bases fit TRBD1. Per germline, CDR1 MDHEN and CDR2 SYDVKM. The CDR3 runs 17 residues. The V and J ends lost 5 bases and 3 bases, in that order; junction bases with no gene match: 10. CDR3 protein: CASSPFRDRGLYNEQFF. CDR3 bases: TGTGCCAGCAGTCCGTTCCGGGACAGGGGTCTCTACAATGAGCAGTTCTTC.

The CDR3 loop reads CASSDRTSGAVYEQYF. CDR3 coding DNA: TGTGCCAGCAGTGATAGGACTAGCGGAGCCGTCTACGAGCAGTACTTC. The chain couples TRBV2 to TRBJ2-7; 10 nucleotides align to TRBD2. Germline V gene data show CDR1 as SNHLY and CDR2 as FYNNEI. V gave up 3 bases and J gave up 3 bases; unmatched junction bases: 8. This CDR3 region has 16 residues.

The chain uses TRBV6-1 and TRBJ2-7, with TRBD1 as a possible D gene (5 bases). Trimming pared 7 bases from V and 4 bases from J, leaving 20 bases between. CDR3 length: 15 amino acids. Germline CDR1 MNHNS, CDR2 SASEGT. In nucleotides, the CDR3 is TGTGCCAGCAACGTTTGGGGCCTGGGGTCGTACGAGCAGTACTTC. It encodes CASNVWGLGSYEQYF.

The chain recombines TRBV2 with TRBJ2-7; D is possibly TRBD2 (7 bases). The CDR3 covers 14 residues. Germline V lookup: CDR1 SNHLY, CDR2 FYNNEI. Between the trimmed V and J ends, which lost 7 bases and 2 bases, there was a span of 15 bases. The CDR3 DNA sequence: TGTGCCAGCATTCCGCGGGGGCTCCCCTACGAGCAGTACTTC. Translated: CASIPRGLPYEQYF.

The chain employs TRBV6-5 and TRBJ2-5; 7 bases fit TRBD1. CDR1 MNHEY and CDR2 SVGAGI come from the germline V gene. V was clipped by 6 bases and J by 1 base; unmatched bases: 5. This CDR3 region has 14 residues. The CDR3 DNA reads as TGTGCCAGCAGCTCACGGGACAGCCAAGAGACCCAGTACTTC. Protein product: CASSSRDSQETQYF.

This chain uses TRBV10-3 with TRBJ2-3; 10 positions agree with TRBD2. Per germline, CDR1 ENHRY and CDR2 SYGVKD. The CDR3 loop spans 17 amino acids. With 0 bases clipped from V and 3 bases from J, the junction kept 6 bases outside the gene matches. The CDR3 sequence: CAISESILAGVTDTQYF. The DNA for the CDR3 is TGTGCCATCAGTGAGTCGATTCTAGCGGGAGTTACAGATACGCAGTATTTT.

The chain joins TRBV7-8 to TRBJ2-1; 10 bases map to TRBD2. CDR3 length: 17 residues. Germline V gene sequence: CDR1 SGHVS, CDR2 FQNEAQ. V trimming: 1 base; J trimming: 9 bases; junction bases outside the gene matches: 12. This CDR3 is CASSLGASGSWGGEQFF. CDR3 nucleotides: TGTGCCAGCAGCTTAGGGGCTAGCGGGAGTTGGGGTGGTGAGCAGTTCTTC.

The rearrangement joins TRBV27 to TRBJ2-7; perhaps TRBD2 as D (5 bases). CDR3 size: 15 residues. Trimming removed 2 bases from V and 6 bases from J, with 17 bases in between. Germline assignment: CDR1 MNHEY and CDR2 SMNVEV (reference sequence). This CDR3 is CASSLIVAGVSEQYF. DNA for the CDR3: TGTGCCAGCAGTTTAATAGTAGCCGGGGTCTCCGAGCAGTACTTC.

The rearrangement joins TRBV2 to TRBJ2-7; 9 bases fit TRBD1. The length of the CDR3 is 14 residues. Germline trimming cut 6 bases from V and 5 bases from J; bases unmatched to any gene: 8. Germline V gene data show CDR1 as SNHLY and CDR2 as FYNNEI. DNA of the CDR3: TGTGCCAGCAGACAAACTGGGACAGGGCACGAGCAGTACTTC. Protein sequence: CASRQTGTGHEQYF.

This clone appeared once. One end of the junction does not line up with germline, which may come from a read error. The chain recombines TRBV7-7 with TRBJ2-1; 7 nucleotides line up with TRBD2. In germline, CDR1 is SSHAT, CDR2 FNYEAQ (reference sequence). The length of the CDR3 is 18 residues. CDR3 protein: CASSSAPYSGSSYNEQFF. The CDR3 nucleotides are TGTGCTAGCAGCTCCGCCCCCTATAGCGGGTCATCCTACAATGAGCAGTTCTTC. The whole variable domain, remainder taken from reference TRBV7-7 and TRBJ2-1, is GAGVSQSPRYKVTKRGQDVTLRCDPISSHATLYWYQQALGQGPEFLTYFNYEAQPDKSGLPSDRFSAERPEGSISTLTIQRTEQRDSAMYRCASSSAPYSGSSYNEQFFGPGTRLTVL.